This T cell receptor (beta chain) was sequenced for a study of cytomegalovirus exposure and HLA in healthy donors (dated by TCRdb to 2017 to 2019). With respect to the entire study: According to an earlier analysis of several hundred of the donors, 150 million to 200 million T cells yielded 117 million unique TCR beta sequences and more than 250 Gb of sequence data. About 310 gigabases of sequencing data and 78 million or so unique TCR sequences were included in an early release covering around 650 HLA-typed donors. The genetic ancestry cluster associated with self-reported Caucasian donors included about 84% of the approximately 410 genotyped donors. The study aimed to test whether signatures of past pathogen exposure could be identified by cataloging public T cell receptors. The study profiled the T cell repertoires of around 700 subjects by immunosequencing and related them to cytomegalovirus serostatus. Along with the approximately 650-subject first cohort, a separate validation cohort of over a hundred different subjects was used. To predict cytomegalovirus infection status, the study combined high-throughput TCR immunosequencing, statistical association of individual TCRs with disease status, and machine learning. In a later analysis, previously published TCR beta repertoires from roughly 710 donors were re-analyzed and high-resolution HLA genotyping was added so that TCR occurrence patterns could be studied. Rather than using new phenotypic data, the later analysis identified candidate immune exposures from TCR beta sequences and from how often those sequences occurred across donors. To decide whether each TCR beta V gene segment behaved as functional or pseudogenic, an earlier analysis of several hundred of the donors relied on high-throughput TCR beta sequencing. Donor age, sex, ethnicity and CMV serostatus were compiled alongside the repertoire data. A later genetic analysis used genome-wide SNP genotypes for about 60% of the 666 donors, treating that subset as a discovery cohort. Every repertoire in the discovery cohort had been generated on one and the same sequencing platform. HLA typing covered class I and class II loci at four-digit resolution. The number of donors typed differed by locus, with roughly 629-640 for A, B, C, DRB1 and DQB1, 522 for DQA1, nearly 610 for DPA1, and some 440 for DPB1. About five DR-DQ haplotypes were treated as single units for association and clustering because of strong linkage in the cohort. Among about 410 genotyped donors of the cohort, an average of about 240,000 unique TCR beta nucleotide sequences was sequenced per donor, of which about 20% were non-productive. Overall study outcomes, separate from this receptor: In a later analysis, TCR association rates were found to vary across HLA loci, with the most associated TCRs seen for DRB1 alleles and the fewest for HLA-C alleles. Linkage disequilibrium might explain the correlated functional status among segregating V segments, but an unknown experimental factor could not be ruled out. In the study, 150 to 200 TCR beta chains were listed as associated with cytomegalovirus. The classifier was reported to diagnose cytomegalovirus status with high specificity and sensitivity in both the original and validation cohorts. Because HLA typing was unavailable for some donors at each locus, only the typed subset was used in association tests. In a later genetic analysis, a missense DCLRE1C variant was associated with V-gene and J-gene trimming of TCR beta chains, and the association was replicated in an independent cohort. A later analysis found that HLA-associated TCR beta chains were more clonally expanded and had lower generation probabilities than equally common non-associated chains. A later analysis reported that several top co-occurrence clusters appeared linked to parvovirus B19, influenza, CMV and Epstein-Barr virus. Some IMGT-functional V segments, including TRBV6-2 and TRBV6-3, could not be distinguished by the 87-base-pair reads and were therefore excluded. CMV serostatus was the only immune exposure information available for the cohort. While some public TCRs were present in many individuals, most TCR sequences turned up only very rarely across donors. At a false discovery rate of 0.05, a later analysis linked some 17,000 TCR beta sequences to specific HLA alleles. In an earlier analysis of approximately 590 of the donors, most TCR beta V segments were observed in productive rearrangements about 87% or about 30% of the time, broadly matching IMGT annotations. A group of highly shared sequence variants was considered likely to be a technical artifact of the sequencing pipeline. A later genetic analysis reported fewer N-insertions in productive TCRs among donors in an Asian-associated ancestry cluster than the approximately 700-donor mean. Sequencing depth was assumed to be roughly uniform across donors in the presence/absence analyses, though that assumption may not hold. Assigning TCR associations to individual alleles was difficult when HLA alleles, especially DR and DQ, strongly co-occurred. In vitro tests confirmed that a few of the cytomegalovirus-associated TCR beta chains recognize cytomegalovirus antigens. A further reported finding was that TCR beta sequences accurately predicted the HLA-A and HLA-B alleles for most subjects in the first cohort. Only TCR beta chains were sequenced in this cohort, and the absence of alpha or paired-chain data limited detectable features. Most CMV-associated TCR beta chains appeared to be HLA-restricted in a later analysis, and the HLA associations seemed to be driven largely by CMV exposure. It was suggested by the authors that the approach could potentially be generalized to other disease states and immunological phenotypes. Some 15 rarely observed V segments, including chromosome 9 orphons, were excluded from the earlier analysis of a few hundred of the donors because counts were too low.

The method was the immunoSEQ multiplex PCR assay. For the multiplex PCR, a mixture combining 60 forward primers for TCR Vbeta segments and 13 reverse primers for TCR Jbeta segments was used. The CDR3 region of rearranged TCR beta genes was amplified from genomic DNA with a multiplex PCR assay. The amplified TCR beta libraries were sequenced on the Illumina HiSeq System as 87-base-pair reads. The original methods were these. Across the 700 or so repertoires, a later analysis counted some 81 million unique TCR beta chains, approximately 12 million of which were shared by at least two donors. To remove PCR and sequencing errors, raw reads were error-corrected and collapsed into unique sequences using a nearest-neighbor algorithm that merged closely related sequences. CDR3 sequences were aligned to IMGT reference sequences to assign V, D and J gene segments. Each retained sequence needed at least a six-nucleotide match to both a V gene segment and a J gene segment. Rearrangements were classified as productive when the CDR3 lacked stop codons and remained in frame with V and J, and all other rearrangements were classified as non-productive. CDR3 was defined according to IMGT convention as the region running from the second conserved V-encoded cysteine to the conserved J-encoded phenylalanine. In an earlier analysis of some 550 of the donors, sequences lacking an unambiguous match to a single V gene segment were excluded. An earlier analysis of 450 to 650 of the donors called V segments functional above 56.7% productive rearrangements and segregating when the between-donor standard deviation exceeded 5%. To diagnose cytomegalovirus status from the catalog of TCR beta chain sequences, a statistical classification framework was built. In a later analysis, TCR nucleotide sequences were compared against IMGT/GENE-DB human TR gene sequences so that V and J genes could be assigned. Using the TCRdist pipeline, a later analysis assigned CDR3 sequences along with most-parsimonious VDJ recombination scenarios. In a later analysis, each TCR beta chain was defined by its CDR3 amino acid sequence together with its V-gene family, and reads without a unique V-gene family were excluded. To address suspected cross-contamination and a sequencing artifact, a later analysis removed roughly 640 highly shared, low-generation-probability nucleotide sequences. A later analysis calculated a clonal expansion index for each public chain from normalized within-repertoire ranks of inferred template counts. In a later analysis, generation probabilities were computed using a VDJ recombination model fitted to out-of-frame rearrangements, and the results were checked against IGoR. Hypergeometric tests were used in a later analysis to score TCR-TCR, TCR-HLA and TCR-CMV co-occurrence, with a repertoire-size bias correction applied to the TCR pairs. False discovery rates were estimated in a later analysis by permuting HLA or CMV assignments 20 times. A later analysis grouped co-occurring TCRs with DBSCAN, adding TCRdist sequence similarity when clustering within HLA-allele-positive subsets. For co-occurrence clustering, repertoires with fewer than 30,000 or more than 120,000 public chains were excluded, along with 4 to 6 repertoires with anomalous nucleotide sharing. In its TCRdb copy, this immuneACCESS table keeps in-frame sequences only and misses some clones. Where compared with another copy, unresolved V genes explain less than half of these, and the others have no known cause. V and J calls and clone size are copied from that table; D and trimming were computed from the DNA. A total of around 130,000 clones appear in this sample, more than 60% of them only once. In total, the top ten clones hold 2.1% of the sample.

The cohort comprised 666 healthy bone marrow donors. At the time of sampling, all cohort members were nominally healthy, though unrecorded immune exposures were likely present. The donor was CMV seropositive and was included in the group of some 290 seropositive cohort members. Every donor gave a peripheral blood sample, and the peripheral blood mononuclear cells from that sample were used for TCR beta sequencing. The Qiagen DNeasy Blood Extraction Kit was used to extract genomic DNA from the blood cell samples. Trimming takes 1 base from V and 0 bases from J, and the germline ends sit 10 bases apart. The CDR3 has 16 amino acids, counting the end cysteine and phenylalanine. Kept here is only the CDR3 DNA, which spans 48 bases and is read in frame from base 1. CDR1 and CDR2, per the germline V gene, are MGHRA and YSYEKL. About this clone: It lacks a known antigen. No quality values exist for individual bases; no much larger clone is one base distant.

This TCR derives from a woman between 40 and 55 years old in good health and CMV-seropositive. Specimen: PBMCs. The chain links TRBV4-1 with TRBJ1-3; a weak D assignment points to TRBD1 (5 bases agree). The DNA is TGCGCCAGCAGCCAAGGTTTACAGGCCTCTGGAAACACCATATATTTT. Its amino acids are CASSQGLQASGNTIYF.